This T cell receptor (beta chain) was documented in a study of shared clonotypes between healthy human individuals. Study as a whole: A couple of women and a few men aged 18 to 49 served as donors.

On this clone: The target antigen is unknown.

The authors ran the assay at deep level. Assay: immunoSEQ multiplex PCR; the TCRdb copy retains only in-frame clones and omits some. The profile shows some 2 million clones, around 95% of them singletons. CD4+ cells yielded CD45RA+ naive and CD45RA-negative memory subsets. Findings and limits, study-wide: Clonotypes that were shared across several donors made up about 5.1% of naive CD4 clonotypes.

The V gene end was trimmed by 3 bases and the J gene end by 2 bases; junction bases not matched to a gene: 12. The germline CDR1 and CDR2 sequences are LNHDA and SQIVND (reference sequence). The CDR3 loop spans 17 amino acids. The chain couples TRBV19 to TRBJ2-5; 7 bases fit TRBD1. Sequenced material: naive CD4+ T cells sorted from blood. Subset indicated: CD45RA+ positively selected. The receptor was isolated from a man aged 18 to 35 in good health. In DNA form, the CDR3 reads TGTGCCAGTAGTATCTCACACTGGGACAGAAAACAAGAGACCCAGTACTTC. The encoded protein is CASSISHWDRKQETQYF.